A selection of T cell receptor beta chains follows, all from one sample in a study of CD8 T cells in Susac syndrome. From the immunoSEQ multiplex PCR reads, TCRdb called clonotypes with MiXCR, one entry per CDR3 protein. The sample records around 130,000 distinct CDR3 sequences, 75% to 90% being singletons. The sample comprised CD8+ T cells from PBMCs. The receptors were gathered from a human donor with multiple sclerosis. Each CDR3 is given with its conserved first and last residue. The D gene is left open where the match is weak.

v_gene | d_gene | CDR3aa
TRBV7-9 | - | CASSLVGGNEKLFF
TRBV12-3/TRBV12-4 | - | CASSRLAEGYNEQFF
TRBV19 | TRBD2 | CASAPPGLAGYNEQFF
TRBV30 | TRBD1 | CAWSVSAGGITEAFF
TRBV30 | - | CALSGTQKMDTQYF
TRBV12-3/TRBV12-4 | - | CASSPQGPGNTIYF
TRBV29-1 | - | CSVESVSDYGYTF
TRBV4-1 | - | CASSQDVGGAASGANVLTF
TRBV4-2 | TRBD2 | CASSQGLAGGADTQYF
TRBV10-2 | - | CASSESLSGPEAFF
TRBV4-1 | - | CASSQGGAGTGPRGYTF
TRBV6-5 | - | CASSYSGSSGYTF
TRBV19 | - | CASSIGGEQFF
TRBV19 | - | CASSWAVGNQPQHF
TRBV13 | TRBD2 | CASRAGEDNEQFF
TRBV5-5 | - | CASSLGLSTEAFF
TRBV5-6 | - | CASSLDITYEQYF
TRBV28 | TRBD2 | CASSLLGSGGNEQYF
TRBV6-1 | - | CATDPQGTVYGYTF